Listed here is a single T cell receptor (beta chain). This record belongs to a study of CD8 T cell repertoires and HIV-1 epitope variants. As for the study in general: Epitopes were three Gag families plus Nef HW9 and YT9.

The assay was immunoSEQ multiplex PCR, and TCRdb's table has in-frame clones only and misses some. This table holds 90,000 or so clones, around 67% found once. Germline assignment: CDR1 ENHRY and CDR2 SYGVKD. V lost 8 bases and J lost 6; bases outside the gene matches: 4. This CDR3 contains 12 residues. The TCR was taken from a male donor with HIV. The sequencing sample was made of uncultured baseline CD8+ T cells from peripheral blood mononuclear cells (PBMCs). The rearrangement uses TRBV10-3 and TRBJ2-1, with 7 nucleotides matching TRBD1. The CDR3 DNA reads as TGTGCCATCGGGGACAGTTCCAATGAGCAGTTCTTC. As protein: CAIGDSSNEQFF.